These 27 T cell receptor beta chains were all obtained from the same sample, sequenced in a study of identical twins. TCRdb ran MiXCR on the 5' RACE reads and lists one entry per CDR3 protein. The sample shows approximately 210,000 distinct CDR3 sequences, around 10% of them seen only once. Material for sequencing was memory (CD45RO+) T cells sorted from blood. These TCRs come from a woman aged 18-35 years in good health.

This clonotype has a count of ten or more. The chain carries TRBV29-1 and TRBJ2-5; D perhaps matches TRBD1 (6 bases). This CDR3 spans 13 amino acids. The ends were cut back, 3 bases at V and 4 bases at J, with 12 bases in the middle. Germline V gene lookup returns CDR1 SQVTM and CDR2 ANQGSEA. CDR3 in amino acids: CSVDGQGLETQYF. In DNA form, the CDR3 reads TGCAGCGTTGACGGGCAGGGGCTAGAGACCCAGTACTTC.

The chain is built from TRBV5-5 and TRBJ1-2, with D perhaps TRBD1 (5 bases). Germline V gives CDR1 SGHKS, CDR2 YYEKEE (reference sequence). V lost 2 bases, J lost 7 bases, and 9 bases lay in between. The CDR3 has 12 amino acids. This chain's CDR3 is CASSFSGFGYTF. CDR3 sequence (DNA): TGTGCCAGCAGCTTTTCAGGGTTTGGCTACACCTTC. Full variable domain (remainder filled in from reference TRBV5-5 and TRBJ1-2): DAGVTQSPTHLIKTRGQQVTLRCSPISGHKSVSWYQQVLGQGPQFIFQYYEKEERGRGNFPDRFSARQFPNYSSELNVNALLLGDSALYLCASSFSGFGYTFGSGTRLTVV.

This clonotype was seen a handful of times. The V call is TRBV5-1, the J call TRBJ2-3; D is unclear. The CDR3 length is 13 residues. The V gene lost 5 bases and the J gene lost 4 bases, with 11 bases spanning the gap. Germline V gives CDR1 SGHRS, CDR2 YFSETQ. CDR3 loop: CASSRSAADTQYF. CDR3 coding DNA: TGCGCCAGCAGTCGATCCGCCGCAGATACGCAGTATTTT.

This rearrangement joins TRBV14 to TRBJ1-4; D is uncertain. There are 15 residues in the CDR3. Germline V lookup: CDR1 SGHDN, CDR2 FVKESK. The germline V and J ends were trimmed by 0 bases and 8 bases, with 13 bases remaining between them. CDR3 coding DNA: TGTGCCAGCAGCCAAGATCAACAGCCGGGGGAAAAACTGTTTTTT. Its protein is CASSQDQQPGEKLFF.

The V call is TRBV7-9, the J call TRBJ1-2; D unresolved. The CDR3 is made up of 12 amino acids. CDR1 is SEHNR, CDR2 FQNEAQ, per germline (reference sequence). The V and J ends lost 1 base and 13 bases respectively, with 13 bases between them. This CDR3 reads CASSLVNSSPTF. CDR3 in DNA: TGTGCCAGCAGCTTAGTTAACTCTTCTCCCACCTTC.

In this sample, this clonotype turned up many times. This chain connects TRBV4-3 to TRBJ1-2; D remains ambiguous. Deletions cut 1 base from V and 4 bases from J, with 7 bases between. The CDR3 runs to 13 residues. Germline assignment: CDR1 LGHNA and CDR2 YSLEER. This CDR3 reads CASSQVGSYGYTF. The CDR3 coding sequence is TGCGCCAGCAGCCAAGTAGGATCCTATGGCTACACCTTC.

This clonotype was detected a few times. This chain links TRBV30 with TRBJ1-5, with unresolved D. CDR3 length equals 13 residues. V was cut by 0 bases and J by 4 bases, with 7 bases left in between. The germline V gene has CDR1 GTSNPN and CDR2 SVGIG (reference sequence). The CDR3 sequence: CAWSVQWNQPQHF. The CDR3 nucleotides are TGTGCCTGGAGTGTACAGTGGAATCAGCCCCAGCATTTT.

By share, this clonotype counts as medium-sized (0.01 to 0.1%). This chain uses TRBV10-1 with TRBJ2-1, with D maybe TRBD2 (5 bases). V was cut by 2 bases and J by 0 bases, with 8 bases left in between. Germline V lookup: CDR1 WNHNN, CDR2 SYGVQD (reference sequence). This CDR3 is built from 15 residues. DNA for the CDR3: TGCGCCAGCAGTGAGCTAGGGAGCTCCTACAATGAGCAGTTCTTC. Amino acid sequence: CASSELGSSYNEQFF.

The chain couples TRBV7-7 to TRBJ2-5, with 8 bases identical to TRBD2. Germline V gene sequence: CDR1 SSHAT, CDR2 FNYEAQ (reference sequence). This CDR3 is built from 15 residues. The V gene end was trimmed by 5 bases and the J gene end by 3 bases; junction bases not matched to a gene: 8. This CDR3 reads CASSVGGAGKETQYF. Written as DNA, the CDR3 is TGTGCCAGCAGCGTCGGGGGGGCGGGTAAAGAGACCCAGTACTTC.

With regard to this clonotype: A read error may produce the germline difference seen at one junction end. The gene calls are TRBV9 and TRBJ1-4; D is undetermined. This CDR3 contains 13 residues. CDR1 is SGDLS, CDR2 YYNGEE, per germline. CDR3 loop: CASSVGINEKLFF. DNA of the CDR3: TGTGCCAGCAGCGTGGGGATTAATGAAAAATTGTTTTTT.

This clonotype was observed at least ten times. This sequence joins TRBV21-1 and TRBJ1-1; the table's TRBD1 call for D was not verified on the DNA. TRBV21-1 is a known pseudogene. The CDR3 contains 14 residues. CDR3 region: CASSTQGKNTEAFF. The CDR3 DNA reads as TGTGCCAGCAGCACACAGGGGAAGAACACTGAAGCTTTCTTT.

This clonotype was seen at least ten times. The genes are TRBV7-8 and TRBJ2-7, with TRBD2 matching over 10 bases. Germline loops: CDR1 SGHVS, CDR2 FQNEAQ. This CDR3 region has 15 residues. V lost 3 bases to trimming and J lost 6 bases; unmatched junction nucleotides: 8. CDR3 sequence: CASSLQRGGRREQYF. CDR3 sequence (DNA): TGTGCCAGCAGCTTGCAGCGGGGGGGCCGACGCGAGCAGTACTTC.

DNA of the CDR3: TGTGCCAGCTCACCACATAAGAACACTGAAGCTTTCTTT. It is translated as CASSPHKNTEAFF. The V and J genes are TRBV18 and TRBJ1-1; D remains unclear. The CDR3 extends over 13 amino acids. V dropped 1 base and J dropped 1 base, with 4 bases sitting between them. The V gene's germline CDR1 is KGHSH and CDR2 LQKENI.

This clonotype was observed a few times. The chain has TRBV27 and TRBJ2-5, with 8 bases identical to TRBD1. Germline V CDR1 and CDR2: MNHEY, SMNVEV (reference sequence). V lost 2 bases to trimming and J lost 4 bases; unmatched junction nucleotides: 0. The CDR3 is 13 residues long. CDR3 region: CASSLQGAETQYF. DNA for the CDR3: TGTGCCAGCAGTTTACAGGGGGCAGAGACCCAGTACTTC.

The rearrangement links TRBV7-2 to TRBJ1-2; no clear D. Deletions cut 1 base from V and 2 bases from J, with 5 bases between. Germline loops: CDR1 SGHTA, CDR2 FQGNSA. The CDR3 runs 13 residues. The CDR3 loop is CASSLDLNYGYTF. The CDR3 DNA reads as TGTGCCAGCAGCTTAGATCTCAACTATGGCTACACCTTC.

In its sample, this clonotype was seen a few times. The chain combines TRBV21-1 with TRBJ2-1; the table gives TRBD1 as D, unverified against the DNA. TRBV21-1 is annotated as a pseudogene. This CDR3 comprises 17 residues. The chain's CDR3 is CASSTLVQGGPYNEQFF. The CDR3 DNA is TGTGCCAGCAGCACACTTGTCCAGGGGGGGCCCTACAATGAGCAGTTCTTC.

In its sample, this clonotype was seen many times. This chain uses TRBV5-1 with TRBJ1-2; TRBD1 agrees at 8 bases. This CDR3 has 15 residues. Germline V CDR1 and CDR2: SGHRS, YFSETQ. Trimming removed 4 bases from V and 4 bases from J; junction bases left unmatched: 9. The CDR3 loop reads CASSETGTGTYGYTF. DNA of the CDR3: TGCGCCAGCAGCGAGACCGGGACAGGCACCTATGGCTACACCTTC.

The chain combines TRBV4-1 with TRBJ2-7; D might be TRBD2 (6 bases). V lost 1 base, J lost 4 bases, and 17 bases lay in between. This CDR3 contains 16 residues. The V gene's germline CDR1 is MGHRA and CDR2 YSYEKL. The CDR3 DNA follows: TGCGCCAGCAGCCAAGTAGGAGGGTTGGAGGCATACGAGCAGTACTTC. Its translation is CASSQVGGLEAYEQYF.

There are many counts of this clonotype. V gene TRBV7-9 combines with J gene TRBJ2-5; 8 bases align to TRBD2. Unmatched junction bases numbered 10, after V lost 6 bases and J lost 4 bases. CDR1 is SEHNR and CDR2 is FQNEAQ in the germline V gene (reference sequence). CDR3 length: 15 amino acids. The CDR3 loop is CASSFPFGGAETQYF. Written as DNA, the CDR3 is TGTGCCAGCAGTTTTCCTTTCGGGGGGGCAGAGACCCAGTACTTC.

This clonotype was counted only a few times. V and J are TRBV11-2 and TRBJ2-2, with D perhaps TRBD2 (6 bases). With 2 bases removed from V and 6 bases from J, the gap between germline ends came to 7 bases. There are 13 residues in the CDR3. Per the germline V gene, CDR1 is SGHAT and CDR2 is FQNNGV. CDR3 DNA sequence: TGTGCCAGCAGCTTAAGGAGGGCCGGGGAGCTGTTTTTT. Its translation is CASSLRRAGELFF. Using reference TRBV11-2 and TRBJ2-2 for the parts outside the CDR3, the full variable domain is EAGVAQSPRYKIIEKRQSVAFWCNPISGHATLYWYQQILGQGPKLLIQFQNNGVVDDSQLPKDRFSAERLKGVDSTLKIQPAKLEDSAVYLCASSLRRAGELFFGEGSRLTVL.

Many counts were recorded for this clonotype. The gene calls are TRBV7-8 and TRBJ1-2, with 7 bases lining up with TRBD1. The CDR3 has 13 residues. Looked up from germline, CDR1 is SGHVS and CDR2 is FQNEAQ. Trimming took 5 bases from V and 4 from J; bases not matched to a gene: 4. The CDR3 DNA reads as TGTGCCAGCAGCCTAGGGACAGCCTATGGCTACACCTTC. Translated, it gives CASSLGTAYGYTF.

The chain carries TRBV5-1 and TRBJ2-2; unclear D gene. V gave up 0 bases and J gave up 4 bases, with 4 bases separating them. This CDR3 is 13 amino acids long. In germline, CDR1 is SGHRS, CDR2 YFSETQ. CDR3 in amino acids: CASSLGPTGELFF. CDR3 DNA: TGCGCCAGCAGCTTGGGACCCACCGGGGAGCTGTTTTTT. Looking up the rest from reference TRBV5-1 and TRBJ2-2 gives the full variable domain: KAGVTQTPRYLIKTRGQQVTLSCSPISGHRSVSWYQQTPGQGLQFLFEYFSETQRNKGNFPGRFSGRQFSNSRSEMNVSTLELGDSALYLCASSLGPTGELFFGEGSRLTVL.

The rearrangement links TRBV9 to TRBJ2-1; 12 nucleotides match TRBD2. In germline, CDR1 is SGDLS, CDR2 YYNGEE. The J segment lost 9 bases and the V segment lost 0 bases, leaving 4 bases of the junction unmatched. There are 15 residues in the CDR3. CDR3 bases: TGTGCCAGCAGCGTAGGACTAGCGGGAGCGGTTGAGCAGTTCTTC. Its protein product is CASSVGLAGAVEQFF.

This clonotype was seen more than once but under ten times. The chain combines TRBV3-1 with TRBJ2-1, with TRBD2 matching over 8 bases. Germline CDR1 and CDR2: LGHDT and YNNKEL (reference sequence). V lost 1 base and J lost 0; bases outside the gene matches: 5. This CDR3 is built from 17 residues. In DNA form, the CDR3 reads TGTGCCAGCAGCCAAGTGGGACTAGGTAACTCCTACAATGAGCAGTTCTTC. It specifies CASSQVGLGNSYNEQFF.

The chain links TRBV7-8 to TRBJ2-5, with D perhaps being TRBD1 or TRBD2 (5 bases each). There are 13 residues in the CDR3. V was cut by 4 bases and J by 7 bases, with 13 bases left in between. Looked up from germline, CDR1 is SGHVS and CDR2 is FQNEAQ. In DNA, the CDR3 is TGTGCCAGCAGCTCCGGGACGGCGGGGACCCAGTACTTC. Protein product: CASSSGTAGTQYF. The whole variable domain, remainder taken from reference TRBV7-8 and TRBJ2-5, is GAGVSQSPRYKVAKRGQDVALRCDPISGHVSLFWYQQALGQGPEFLTYFQNEAQLDKSGLPSDRFFAERPEGSVSTLKIQRTQQEDSAVYLCASSSGTAGTQYFGPGTRLLVL.

The V and J genes are TRBV2 and TRBJ2-5; D ambiguous. CDR1 SNHLY and CDR2 FYNNEI come from the germline V gene. Deletions cut 3 bases from V and 2 bases from J, with 7 bases between. This CDR3 is 13 amino acids long. In nucleotides, the CDR3 is TGTGCCAGCAGTGAGGCTAGGCAAGAGACCCAGTACTTC. Its translation is CASSEARQETQYF.

This clonotype was counted many times. The chain carries TRBV12-3 or TRBV12-4 and TRBJ2-3; D call uncertain. The CDR3 runs to 12 residues. V lost 0 bases to trimming and J lost 6 bases, with 4 bases between them. The CDR3 loop reads CASSLALDTQYF. DNA of the CDR3: TGTGCCAGCAGTTTAGCGCTGGATACGCAGTATTTT.